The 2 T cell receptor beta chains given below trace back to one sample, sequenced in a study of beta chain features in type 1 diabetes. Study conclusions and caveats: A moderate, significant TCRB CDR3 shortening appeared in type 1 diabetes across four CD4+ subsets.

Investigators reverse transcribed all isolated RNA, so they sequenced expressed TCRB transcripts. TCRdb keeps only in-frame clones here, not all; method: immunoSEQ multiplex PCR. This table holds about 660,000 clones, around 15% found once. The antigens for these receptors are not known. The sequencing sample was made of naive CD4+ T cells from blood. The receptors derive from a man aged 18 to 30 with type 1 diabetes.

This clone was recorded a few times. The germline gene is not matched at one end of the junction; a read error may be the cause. The CDR3 DNA reads as TGTGTAGGGGGGAGGAATTCACCCCTCCACTTT. Its protein product is CVGGRNSPLHF. The genes are TRBV20-1 and TRBJ1-6, with D possibly being TRBD1 (6 bases). The germline V gene encodes CDR1 DFQATT and CDR2 SNEGSKA (reference sequence). The CDR3 consists of 11 residues.

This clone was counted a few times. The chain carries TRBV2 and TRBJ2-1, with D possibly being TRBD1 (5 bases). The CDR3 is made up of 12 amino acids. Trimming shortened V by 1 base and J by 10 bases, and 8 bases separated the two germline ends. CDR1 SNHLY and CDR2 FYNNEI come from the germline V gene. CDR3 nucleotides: TGTGCCAGCAGTGAAGAGGACACAGAGCAGTTCTTC. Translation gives CASSEEDTEQFF.